A selection of T cell receptor beta chains follows, all from one sample in a study of shared clonotypes between healthy human individuals. Clones were sequenced by immunoSEQ multiplex PCR, and TCRdb holds only the in-frame ones, with some missing. The data contain roughly 500,000 clones, around 78% of them singletons. Sequenced input: PBMCs. The receptors come from a woman aged 40 to 50 in good health. Some clones in this sample may be carry-over from other donors' samples. The CDR3 runs from the conserved cysteine through the conserved F or W. The order of the fields is clone size, V gene, D gene, J gene, CDR3 DNA, CDR3 protein. A D gene is named only where the DNA matches it firmly. Size tells how often a clone was seen (once, few, many) or the class of an expanded clone, and some rows leave it out.

clone size: -
V gene: TRBV19
D gene: TRBD1
J gene: TRBJ2-2
CDR3 DNA: TGTGCCAGTAGCCCACCCGGGACAGCAACCGGGGAGCTGTTTTTT
CDR3 protein: CASSPPGTATGELFF

clone size: -
V gene: TRBV5-4
D gene: TRBD1
J gene: TRBJ1-4
CDR3 DNA: TGTGCCAGCAGCTCTGGACAGGGCGGGGGGAAACTGTTTTTT
CDR3 protein: CASSSGQGGGKLFF

clone size: -
V gene: TRBV7-3
D gene: -
J gene: TRBJ2-5
CDR3 DNA: TGTGCCAGCAGCTTAACGTGGACAGATCCCCAGTACTTC
CDR3 protein: CASSLTWTDPQYF

clone size: -
V gene: TRBV5-1
D gene: -
J gene: TRBJ2-1
CDR3 DNA: TGCGCCAGCAGCTTGTTCTCCTTAGGGGGTGCGGAGAATGAGCAGTTCTTC
CDR3 protein: CASSLFSLGGAENEQFF

clone size: -
V gene: TRBV7-2
D gene: TRBD1
J gene: TRBJ1-3
CDR3 DNA: TGTGCCAGCAGCTTAGCAGGGGGCTTCTCTGGAAACACCATATATTTT
CDR3 protein: CASSLAGGFSGNTIYF

clone size: -
V gene: TRBV6-4
D gene: TRBD2
J gene: TRBJ2-1
CDR3 DNA: TGTGCCAGCAGTGACCGGGGGGAGGGGTTCAATGAGCAGTTCTTC
CDR3 protein: CASSDRGEGFNEQFF

clone size: few
V gene: TRBV5-5
D gene: -
J gene: TRBJ2-2
CDR3 DNA: TGTGCCAGCAGCTTGACTGGCGGGGAACTGTTTTTT
CDR3 protein: CASSLTGGELFF

clone size: -
V gene: TRBV10-3
D gene: TRBD2
J gene: TRBJ2-2
CDR3 DNA: TGTGCCATCAGTGATTATGGACTAGGGACCGGGGAGCTGTTTTTT
CDR3 protein: CAISDYGLGTGELFF

clone size: -
V gene: TRBV28
D gene: TRBD1
J gene: TRBJ1-4
CDR3 DNA: TGTGCCAGCAGTTTAGCGGGACAGGGGGCAGAAAAACTGTTTTTT
CDR3 protein: CASSLAGQGAEKLFF

clone size: many
V gene: TRBV28
D gene: -
J gene: TRBJ2-1
CDR3 DNA: TGTGCCAGCACCCAACAGGCTAACCCTAATGAGCAGTTCTTC
CDR3 protein: CASTQQANPNEQFF

clone size: many
V gene: TRBV18
D gene: -
J gene: TRBJ1-1
CDR3 DNA: TGTGCCAGCTCGTCACCGGGACTCCAGAACACTGAAGCTTTCTTT
CDR3 protein: CASSSPGLQNTEAFF

clone size: many
V gene: TRBV15
D gene: -
J gene: TRBJ1-4
CDR3 DNA: TGTGCCACCGCGGGGCACCACCGTGAAAAACTGTTTTTT
CDR3 protein: CATAGHHREKLFF

clone size: -
V gene: TRBV6-1
D gene: -
J gene: TRBJ1-1
CDR3 DNA: TGTGCCAGCAGGGCAAACCGGGGGAACACTGAAGCTTTCTTT
CDR3 protein: CASRANRGNTEAFF

clone size: -
V gene: TRBV19
D gene: TRBD2
J gene: TRBJ2-2
CDR3 DNA: TGTGCCAGTACCCTAGGGGTAGCGGGGACCGGGGAGCTGTTTTTT
CDR3 protein: CASTLGVAGTGELFF

clone size: -
V gene: TRBV28
D gene: -
J gene: TRBJ1-2
CDR3 DNA: TGTGCCAGCACCCCCCAGGTTCTTTATGGCTACACCTTC
CDR3 protein: CASTPQVLYGYTF

clone size: few
V gene: TRBV30
D gene: TRBD2
J gene: TRBJ2-1
CDR3 DNA: TGTGCCTGGAGACTTAGCGGGGGGTACAATGAGCAGTTCTTC
CDR3 protein: CAWRLSGGYNEQFF

clone size: few
V gene: TRBV15
D gene: TRBD1
J gene: TRBJ1-1
CDR3 DNA: TGTGCCACCAGCAAGGGACAGGACCTTGAAGCTTTCTTT
CDR3 protein: CATSKGQDLEAFF

clone size: -
V gene: TRBV5-4
D gene: -
J gene: TRBJ1-5
CDR3 DNA: TGTGCCAGCAGCTTAATCGAGGGGCTTAATCAGCCCCAGCATTTT
CDR3 protein: CASSLIEGLNQPQHF

clone size: -
V gene: TRBV4-1
D gene: -
J gene: TRBJ1-1
CDR3 DNA: TGCGCCAGCAGCCAAATCCCAGGCACTGAAGCTTTCTTT
CDR3 protein: CASSQIPGTEAFF

clone size: -
V gene: TRBV5-6
D gene: -
J gene: TRBJ1-2
CDR3 DNA: TGTGCCAGCAGCTTGGTCAGGGAAGGGCCCTATGGCTACACCTTC
CDR3 protein: CASSLVREGPYGYTF

clone size: -
V gene: TRBV19
D gene: TRBD2
J gene: TRBJ2-5
CDR3 DNA: TGTGCCAGTAGTGGGACTAGCGGGAGCTTAGAGACCCAGTACTTC
CDR3 protein: CASSGTSGSLETQYF

clone size: -
V gene: TRBV2
D gene: TRBD1
J gene: TRBJ1-4
CDR3 DNA: TGTGCCAGCAGTGGGGTTAGGACAGGGCGTGAAAAACTGTTTTTT
CDR3 protein: CASSGVRTGREKLFF

clone size: -
V gene: TRBV7-4
D gene: TRBD1
J gene: TRBJ2-1
CDR3 DNA: TGTGCCAGCAGACAACGACAGGGGCCGTCGACCTACAATGAGCAGTTCTTC
CDR3 protein: CASRQRQGPSTYNEQFF

clone size: -
V gene: TRBV7-3
D gene: -
J gene: TRBJ2-7
CDR3 DNA: TGTGCCAGCAGCTTAAGTGGACAGACGGGTGCCTACGAGCAGTACTTC
CDR3 protein: CASSLSGQTGAYEQYF

clone size: -
V gene: TRBV5-5
D gene: -
J gene: TRBJ2-1
CDR3 DNA: TGTGCCAGCAGCTTGGTCCTAGGGCAGAGCTCCTACAATGAGCAGTTCTTC
CDR3 protein: CASSLVLGQSSYNEQFF

clone size: -
V gene: TRBV28
D gene: -
J gene: TRBJ1-2
CDR3 DNA: TGTGCCAGCAGTTCCCCGGGCCTCGCTAACTATGGCTACACCTTC
CDR3 protein: CASSSPGLANYGYTF

clone size: -
V gene: TRBV6-5
D gene: TRBD1
J gene: TRBJ1-1
CDR3 DNA: TGTGCCAGCAGTCCATCCGGGACAGGGACCTCTGAAGCTTTCTTT
CDR3 protein: CASSPSGTGTSEAFF

clone size: -
V gene: TRBV18
D gene: TRBD2
J gene: TRBJ2-6
CDR3 DNA: TGTGCCAGCTCACCCCGGGGGGGCTCTGGGGCCAACGTCCTGACTTTC
CDR3 protein: CASSPRGGSGANVLTF

clone size: -
V gene: TRBV5-4
D gene: -
J gene: TRBJ2-6
CDR3 DNA: TGTGCCAGCAGCCCACCCCTCTCTGGGGCCAACGTCCTGACTTTC
CDR3 protein: CASSPPLSGANVLTF

clone size: -
V gene: TRBV6-5
D gene: TRBD2
J gene: TRBJ2-5
CDR3 DNA: TGTGCCAGCAGTTACTTACTAGCGGGAGGCCAAGAGACCCAGTACTTC
CDR3 protein: CASSYLLAGGQETQYF

clone size: -
V gene: TRBV18
D gene: TRBD1
J gene: TRBJ2-5
CDR3 DNA: TGTGCCAGCTCATCGGACAGGGGTAATGTGGAGACCCAGTACTTC
CDR3 protein: CASSSDRGNVETQYF

clone size: -
V gene: TRBV27
D gene: -
J gene: TRBJ1-2
CDR3 DNA: TGTGCCAGCAGTTTACTGGACGGCTATGGCTACACCTTC
CDR3 protein: CASSLLDGYGYTF

clone size: -
V gene: TRBV10-3
D gene: TRBD2
J gene: TRBJ2-1
CDR3 DNA: TGTGCCATCAGCCGGGGACTAGCGGAGGGGAGTGAGCAGTTCTTC
CDR3 protein: CAISRGLAEGSEQFF

clone size: -
V gene: TRBV15
D gene: TRBD1
J gene: TRBJ2-3
CDR3 DNA: TGTGCCACCAGCAGAGTGGGTTCCTCGGGACAGGACACAGATACGCAGTATTTT
CDR3 protein: CATSRVGSSGQDTDTQYF

clone size: once
V gene: TRBV19
D gene: TRBD2
J gene: TRBJ2-1
CDR3 DNA: TGTGCCAGTAGTTTCCGTAGCGGGAGGAGGGGTTCCGATGAGCAGTTCTTC
CDR3 protein: CASSFRSGRRGSDEQFF

clone size: -
V gene: TRBV28
D gene: -
J gene: TRBJ2-7
CDR3 DNA: TGTGCCGGCAGTTTCCCTGGGGGGAGCTCCTACGAGCAGTACTTC
CDR3 protein: CAGSFPGGSSYEQYF

clone size: -
V gene: TRBV9
D gene: -
J gene: TRBJ2-5
CDR3 DNA: TGTGCCAGCAGCGTAGGGGGGTCAGAGACCCAGTACTTC
CDR3 protein: CASSVGGSETQYF

clone size: -
V gene: TRBV27
D gene: -
J gene: TRBJ2-7
CDR3 DNA: TGTGCCAGCAGTTTAAGGGACCCCGGCTACGAGCAGTACTTC
CDR3 protein: CASSLRDPGYEQYF

clone size: -
V gene: TRBV19
D gene: -
J gene: TRBJ2-4
CDR3 DNA: TGTGCCAGTAGTATAGCCACCCGGGCTGCCATTCAGTACTTC
CDR3 protein: CASSIATRAAIQYF